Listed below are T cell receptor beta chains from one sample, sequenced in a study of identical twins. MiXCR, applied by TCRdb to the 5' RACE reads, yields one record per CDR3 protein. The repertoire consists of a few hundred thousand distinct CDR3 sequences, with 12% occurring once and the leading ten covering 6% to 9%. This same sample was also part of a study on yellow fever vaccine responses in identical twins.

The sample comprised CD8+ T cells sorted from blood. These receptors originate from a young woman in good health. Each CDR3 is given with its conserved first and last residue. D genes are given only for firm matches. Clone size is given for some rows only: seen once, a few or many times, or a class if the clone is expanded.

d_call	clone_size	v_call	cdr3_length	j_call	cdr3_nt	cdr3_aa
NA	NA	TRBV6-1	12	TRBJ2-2	TGTGCCAGCAGTGAAGCTTACGGGGAGCTGTTTTTT	CASSEAYGELFF
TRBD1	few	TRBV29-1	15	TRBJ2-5	TGCAGCGTAGAGACAGGGGGACCCCCTCAAGAGACCCAGTACTTC	CSVETGGPPQETQYF
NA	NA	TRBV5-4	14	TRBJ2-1	TGTGCCAGCAGCCAGGCTTACAGCTACAATGAGCAGTTCTTC	CASSQAYSYNEQFF
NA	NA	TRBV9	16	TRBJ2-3	TGTGCCAGCAGCGCCGAGGGAGGGGGCGGCACAGATACGCAGTATTTT	CASSAEGGGGTDTQYF
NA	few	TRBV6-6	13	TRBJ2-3	TGTGCCAGCAGTTACTCAGTCCAAGATACGCAGTATTTT	CASSYSVQDTQYF
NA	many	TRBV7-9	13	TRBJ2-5	TGTGCCAGCAAGGGGCAGAGCCAAGAGACCCAGTACTTC	CASKGQSQETQYF
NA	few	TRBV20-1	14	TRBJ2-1	TGCAGTGCTAGAGTGAGGGGCTCCTACAATGAGCAGTTCTTC	CSARVRGSYNEQFF
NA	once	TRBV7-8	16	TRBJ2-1	TGTGCCAGCAGCGCACGGGACACATCATCTTACAATGAGCAGTTCTTC	CASSARDTSSYNEQFF
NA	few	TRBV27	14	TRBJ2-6	TGTGCCAGCAGTTGGGTTCCTGGGGCCAACGTCCTGACTTTC	CASSWVPGANVLTF
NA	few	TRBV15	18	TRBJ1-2	TGTGCCACCAGCAGAGAGCCCCACCGGGTCTCATCAGTATGGGGCTACACCTTC	CATSREPHRVSSVWGYTF
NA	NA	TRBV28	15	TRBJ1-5	TGTGCCAGCAGTTTAATCGGGATTAGCAATCAGCCCCAGCATTTT	CASSLIGISNQPQHF
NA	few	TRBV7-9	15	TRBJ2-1	TGTGCCAGCAGCTTATCAGAGACTAGTATAAATGAGCAGTTCTTC	CASSLSETSINEQFF
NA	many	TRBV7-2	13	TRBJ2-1	TGTGCCAGCACTCAGTCGTCGCTTAGCGAGCAGTTCTTC	CASTQSSLSEQFF
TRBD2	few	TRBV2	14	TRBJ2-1	TGTGCCAGCAGTGAGCGGGGGGAGGGGAATGAGCAGTTCTTC	CASSERGEGNEQFF
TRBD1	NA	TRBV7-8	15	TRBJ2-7	TGTGCCAGCAGGGCAGCGGGGACAGGGGACTACGAGCAGTACTTC	CASRAAGTGDYEQYF
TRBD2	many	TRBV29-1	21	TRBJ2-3	TGCAGCGTTGAAGATGTGGGACTAGCGGGAGGGCAAGGTACTAGCACAGATACGCAGTATTTT	CSVEDVGLAGGQGTSTDTQYF
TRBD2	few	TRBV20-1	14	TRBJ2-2	TGCAGTGCAAGAAGCGGGAACCGCACCGGGGAGCTGTTTTTT	CSARSGNRTGELFF
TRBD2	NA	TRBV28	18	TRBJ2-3	TGTGCCAGCAGCCCCGCTGGGACTAGCGTGACTAGCACAGATACGCAGTATTTT	CASSPAGTSVTSTDTQYF
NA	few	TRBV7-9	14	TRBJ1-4	TGTGCCAGTTTACAAGCGGGCTCTGACGAAAAACTGTTTTTT	CASLQAGSDEKLFF
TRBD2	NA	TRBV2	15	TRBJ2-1	TGTGCCAGCACCCCCAGCGGGAGTAGCTACAATGAGCAGTTCTTC	CASTPSGSSYNEQFF
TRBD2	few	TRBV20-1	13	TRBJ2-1	TGCAGTGCCCCGGGACTAGCCTACAATGAGCAGTTCTTC	CSAPGLAYNEQFF
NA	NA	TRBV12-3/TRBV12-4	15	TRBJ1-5	TGTGCCAGCAGGCGGGACACTAATAGCAATCAGCCCCAGCATTTT	CASRRDTNSNQPQHF
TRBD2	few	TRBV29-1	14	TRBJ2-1	TGCAGCGTTGAAGAAGAGACTAGCGGGGGGGCACAGTTCTTC	CSVEEETSGGAQFF
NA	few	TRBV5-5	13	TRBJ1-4	TGTGCCAGCAGCTTGACCAGGGATGAAAAACTGTTTTTT	CASSLTRDEKLFF
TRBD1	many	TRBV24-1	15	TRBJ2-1	TGTGCCACCAGTGATTTAGGGGACAGCTACAATGAGCAGTTCTTC	CATSDLGDSYNEQFF
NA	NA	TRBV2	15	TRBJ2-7	TGTGCCAGCAGTGGGAGACATGTACTGGGCTACGAGCAGTACTTC	CASSGRHVLGYEQYF
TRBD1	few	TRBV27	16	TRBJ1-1	TGTGCCAGCAGTTTATTGTCAGGGGGCGATTGGGCTGAAGCTTTCTTT	CASSLLSGGDWAEAFF
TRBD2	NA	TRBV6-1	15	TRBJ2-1	TGTGCCAGCAGACCACTAGCGTACTCCTACAATGAGCAGTTCTTC	CASRPLAYSYNEQFF
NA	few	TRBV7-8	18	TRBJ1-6	TGTGCCAGCAGCTTAGCAGGCGACAATGAGGGGGTGGGTTCACCCCTCCACTTT	CASSLAGDNEGVGSPLHF
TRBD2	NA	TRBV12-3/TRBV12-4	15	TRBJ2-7	TGTGCCAGCAGTTTGAGTGATATAGCGGGAGTTGAGCAGTACTTC	CASSLSDIAGVEQYF
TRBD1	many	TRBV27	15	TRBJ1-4	TGTGCCAGCAGTCCCGGGACAGGGGACGCTGAAAAACTGTTTTTT	CASSPGTGDAEKLFF
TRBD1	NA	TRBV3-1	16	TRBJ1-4	TGTGCCAGCAGACGTTCAAGACAGGGAACTAATGAAAAACTGTTTTTT	CASRRSRQGTNEKLFF
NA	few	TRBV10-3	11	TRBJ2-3	TGTGCCACCATTGGTATAGATACGCAGTATTTT	CATIGIDTQYF
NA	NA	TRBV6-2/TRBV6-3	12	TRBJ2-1	TGTGCCAGCAGCCGACCGTGGGGAGAGCAGTTCTTC	CASSRPWGEQFF
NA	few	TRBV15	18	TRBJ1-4	TGTGCCACCAGCAGAGTCATAAAACCGACAGGACCTAATGAAAAACTGTTTTTT	CATSRVIKPTGPNEKLFF
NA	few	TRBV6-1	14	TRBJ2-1	TGTGCCAGCAGTCTCGTTTCCCTGGGGAATGAGCAGTTCTTC	CASSLVSLGNEQFF
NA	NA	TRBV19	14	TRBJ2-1	TGTGCCAGTACTCCCGGACCCTCCTACAATGAGCAGTTCTTC	CASTPGPSYNEQFF
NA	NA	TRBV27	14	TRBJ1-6	TGTGCCAGCAGCTACTTCGACTATAATTCACCCCTCCACTTT	CASSYFDYNSPLHF
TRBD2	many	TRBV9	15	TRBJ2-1	TGTGCCAGCAGCGTAGCTAGCGGGACTTACAATGAGCAGTTCTTC	CASSVASGTYNEQFF